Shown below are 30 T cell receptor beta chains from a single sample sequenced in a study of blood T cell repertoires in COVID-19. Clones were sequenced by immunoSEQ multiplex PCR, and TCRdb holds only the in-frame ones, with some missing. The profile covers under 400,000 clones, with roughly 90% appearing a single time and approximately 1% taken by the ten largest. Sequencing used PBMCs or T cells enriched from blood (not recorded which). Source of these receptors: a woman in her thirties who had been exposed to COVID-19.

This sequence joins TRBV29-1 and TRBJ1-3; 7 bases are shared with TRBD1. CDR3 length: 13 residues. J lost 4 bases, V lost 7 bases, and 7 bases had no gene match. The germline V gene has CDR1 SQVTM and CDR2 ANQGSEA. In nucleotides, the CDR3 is TGCAGCGCCGAACAGGGGCCAGGAAACACCATATATTTT. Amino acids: CSAEQGPGNTIYF.

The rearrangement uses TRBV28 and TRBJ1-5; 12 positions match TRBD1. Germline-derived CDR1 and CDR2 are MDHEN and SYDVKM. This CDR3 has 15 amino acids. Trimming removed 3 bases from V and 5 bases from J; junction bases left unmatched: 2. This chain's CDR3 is CASSFRDRGHQPQHF. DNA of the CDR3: TGTGCCAGCAGTTTCCGGGACAGGGGGCATCAGCCCCAGCATTTT.

CDR3 residues: CASSLGADQPQHF. The CDR3 nucleotides read TGTGCCAGCAGCTTAGGGGCTGATCAGCCCCAGCATTTT. The genes are TRBV11-3 and TRBJ1-5; unclear D gene. The CDR3 spans 13 residues. Germline CDR1 SGHNT, CDR2 YENEEA. The V gene lost 1 base and the J gene lost 5 bases, with 6 bases spanning the gap.

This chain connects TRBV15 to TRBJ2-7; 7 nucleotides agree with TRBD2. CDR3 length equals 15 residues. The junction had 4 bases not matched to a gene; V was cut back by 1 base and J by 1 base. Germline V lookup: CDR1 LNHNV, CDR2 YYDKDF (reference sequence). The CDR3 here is CATSRAGAGSYEQYF. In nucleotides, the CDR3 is TGTGCCACCAGCAGAGCGGGAGCGGGGTCCTACGAGCAGTACTTC.

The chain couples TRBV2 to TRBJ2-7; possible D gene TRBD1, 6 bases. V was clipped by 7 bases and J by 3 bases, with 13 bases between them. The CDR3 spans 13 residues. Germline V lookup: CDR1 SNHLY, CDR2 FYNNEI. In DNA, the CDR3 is TGTGCCAGCACCTGGGACATCAGCTACGAGCAGTACTTC. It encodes CASTWDISYEQYF.

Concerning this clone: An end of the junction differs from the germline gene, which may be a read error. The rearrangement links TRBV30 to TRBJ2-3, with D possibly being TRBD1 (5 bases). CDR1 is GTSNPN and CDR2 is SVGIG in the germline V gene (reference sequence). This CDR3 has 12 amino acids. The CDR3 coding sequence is TGTGCGTGGACATACTCCACAGATACGCAGTATTTT. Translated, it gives CAWTYSTDTQYF. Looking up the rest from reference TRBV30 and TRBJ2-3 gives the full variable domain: SQTIHQWPATLVQPVGSPLSLECTVEGTSNPNLYWYRQAAGRGLQLLFYSVGIGQISSEVPQNLSASRPQDRQFILSSKKLLLSDSGFYLCAWTYSTDTQYFGPGTRLTVL.

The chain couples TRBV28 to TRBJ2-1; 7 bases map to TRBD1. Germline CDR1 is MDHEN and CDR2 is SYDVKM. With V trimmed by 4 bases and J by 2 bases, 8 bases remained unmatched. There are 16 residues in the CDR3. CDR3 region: CASSSSEGATYNEQFF. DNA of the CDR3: TGTGCCAGCAGTTCCAGTGAGGGGGCGACCTACAATGAGCAGTTCTTC. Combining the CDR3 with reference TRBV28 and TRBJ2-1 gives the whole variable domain DVKVTQSSRYLVKRTGEKVFLECVQDMDHENMFWYRQDPGLGLRLIYFSYDVKMKEKGDIPEGYSVSREKKERFSLILESASTNQTSMYLCASSSSEGATYNEQFFGPGTRLTVL.

The CDR3 is CASSMYSQRDQDEQYF. The CDR3 DNA is TGTGCCAGTAGTATGTACTCCCAGCGGGATCAGGACGAGCAGTACTTC. J is TRBJ2-7 and V is TRBV19; TRBD2 aligns across 7 bases. The CDR3 totals 16 residues. Trimming at V came to 3 bases and at J to 5 bases, leaving 13 bases not matched to a gene. CDR1 and CDR2 from the germline V gene are LNHDA and SQIVND (reference sequence). Full variable domain (outside the CDR3, taken from reference TRBV19 and TRBJ2-7): DGGITQSPKYLFRKEGQNVTLSCEQNLNHDAMYWYRQDPGQGLRLIYYSQIVNDFQKGDIAEGYSVSREKKESFPLTVTSAQKNPTAFYLCASSMYSQRDQDEQYFGPGTRLTVT.

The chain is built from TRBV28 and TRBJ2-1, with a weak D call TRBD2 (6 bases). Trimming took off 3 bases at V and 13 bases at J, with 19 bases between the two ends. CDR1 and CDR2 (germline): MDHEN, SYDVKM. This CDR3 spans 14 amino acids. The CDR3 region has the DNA TGTGCCAGCAGTTTGGTAGTCGGGACTGCAAGACAGTTCTTC. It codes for CASSLVVGTARQFF.

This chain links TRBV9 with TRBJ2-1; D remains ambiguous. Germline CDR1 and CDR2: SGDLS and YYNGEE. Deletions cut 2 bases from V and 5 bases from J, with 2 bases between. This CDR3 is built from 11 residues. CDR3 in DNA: TGTGCCAGCAGCGTTAACAATGAGCAGTTCTTC. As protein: CASSVNNEQFF.

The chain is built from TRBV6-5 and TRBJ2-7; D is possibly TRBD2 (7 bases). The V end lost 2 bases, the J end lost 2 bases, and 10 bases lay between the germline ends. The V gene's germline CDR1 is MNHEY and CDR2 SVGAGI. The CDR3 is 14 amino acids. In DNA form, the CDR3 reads TGTGCCAGCAGTTACAGGGGGAGGGCCTACGAGCAGTACTTC. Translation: CASSYRGRAYEQYF.

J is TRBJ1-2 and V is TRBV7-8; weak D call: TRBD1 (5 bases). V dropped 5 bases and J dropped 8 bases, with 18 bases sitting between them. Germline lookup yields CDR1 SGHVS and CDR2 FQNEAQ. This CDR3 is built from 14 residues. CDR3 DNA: TGTGCCAGCAGCCCAGTGCTTAGGGGATGGGGCTACACCTTC. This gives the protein CASSPVLRGWGYTF.

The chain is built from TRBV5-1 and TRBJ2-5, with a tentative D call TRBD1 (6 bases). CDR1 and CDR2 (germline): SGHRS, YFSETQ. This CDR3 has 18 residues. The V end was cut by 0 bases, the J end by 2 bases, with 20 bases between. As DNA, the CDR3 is TGCGCCAGCAGCTTGGGGGGGAACTACGGACAGCGTCAAGAGACCCAGTACTTC. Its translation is CASSLGGNYGQRQETQYF.

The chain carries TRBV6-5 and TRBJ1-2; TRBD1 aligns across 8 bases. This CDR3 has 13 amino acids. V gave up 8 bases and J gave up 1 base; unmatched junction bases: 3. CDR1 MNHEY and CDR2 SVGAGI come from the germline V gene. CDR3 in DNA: TGTGCCAGCCGGGACAGGAGTAACTATGGCTACACCTTC. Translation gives CASRDRSNYGYTF.

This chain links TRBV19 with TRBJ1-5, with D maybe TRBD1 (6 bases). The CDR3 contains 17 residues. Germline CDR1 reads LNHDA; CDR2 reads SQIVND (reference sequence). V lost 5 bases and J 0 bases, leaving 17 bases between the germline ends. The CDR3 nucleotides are TGTGCCAGTAGTGTCCTCGGGACACCACTTAGCAATCAGCCCCAGCATTTT. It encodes CASSVLGTPLSNQPQHF.

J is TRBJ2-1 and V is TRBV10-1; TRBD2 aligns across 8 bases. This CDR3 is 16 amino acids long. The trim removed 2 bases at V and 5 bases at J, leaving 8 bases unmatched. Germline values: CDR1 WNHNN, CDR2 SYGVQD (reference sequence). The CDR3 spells CASSEGVAGRDNEQFF. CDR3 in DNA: TGCGCCAGCAGTGAGGGGGTAGCGGGACGGGACAATGAGCAGTTCTTC.

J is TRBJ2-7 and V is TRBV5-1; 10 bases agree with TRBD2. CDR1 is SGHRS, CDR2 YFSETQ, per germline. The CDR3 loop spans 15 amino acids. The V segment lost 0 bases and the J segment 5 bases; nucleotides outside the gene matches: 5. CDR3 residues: CASSLATSGFDEQYF. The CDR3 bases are TGCGCCAGCAGCTTGGCGACTAGCGGGTTCGACGAGCAGTACTTC.

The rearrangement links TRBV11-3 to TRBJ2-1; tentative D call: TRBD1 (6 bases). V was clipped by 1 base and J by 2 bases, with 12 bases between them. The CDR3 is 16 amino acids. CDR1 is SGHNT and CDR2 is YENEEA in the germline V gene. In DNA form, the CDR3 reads TGTGCCAGCAGCTTAGGCAGGGGTCCCCCCTACAATGAGCAGTTCTTC. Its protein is CASSLGRGPPYNEQFF.

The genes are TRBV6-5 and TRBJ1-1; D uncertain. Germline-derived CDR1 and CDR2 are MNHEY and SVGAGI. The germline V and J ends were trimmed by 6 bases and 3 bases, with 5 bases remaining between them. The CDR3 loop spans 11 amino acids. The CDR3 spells CASSGDTEAFF. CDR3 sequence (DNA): TGTGCCAGCAGCGGGGACACTGAAGCTTTCTTT.

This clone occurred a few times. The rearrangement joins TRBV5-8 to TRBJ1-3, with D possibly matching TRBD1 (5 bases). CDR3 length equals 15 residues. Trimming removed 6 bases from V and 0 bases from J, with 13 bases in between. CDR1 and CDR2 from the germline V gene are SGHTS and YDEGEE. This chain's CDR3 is CASKVTAFSGNTIYF. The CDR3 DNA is TGTGCCAGCAAAGTGACAGCCTTCTCTGGAAACACCATATATTTT.

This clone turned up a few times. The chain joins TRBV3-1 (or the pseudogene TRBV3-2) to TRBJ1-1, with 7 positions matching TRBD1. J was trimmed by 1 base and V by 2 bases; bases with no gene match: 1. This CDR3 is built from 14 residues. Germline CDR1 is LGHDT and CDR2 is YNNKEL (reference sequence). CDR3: CASSQHRGNTEAFF. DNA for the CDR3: TGTGCCAGCAGCCAACACAGGGGGAACACTGAAGCTTTCTTT.

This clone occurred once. The CDR3 protein is CASSPGTGGRETQYF. The DNA for the CDR3 is TGTGCCAGCAGCCCAGGGACAGGGGGCCGTGAGACCCAGTACTTC. The V call is TRBV9, the J call TRBJ2-5, with TRBD1 matching over 12 bases. The ends lost 4 bases at V and 5 bases at J; junction bases unmatched: 6. CDR3 size: 15 residues. Germline V lookup: CDR1 SGDLS, CDR2 YYNGEE.

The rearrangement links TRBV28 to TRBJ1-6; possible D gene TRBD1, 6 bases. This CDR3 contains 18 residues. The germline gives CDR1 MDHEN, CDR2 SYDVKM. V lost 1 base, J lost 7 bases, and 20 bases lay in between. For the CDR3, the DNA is TGTGCCAGCAGTTTATCCGCGACAGGCCTTCAGGGGAATTCACCCCTCCACTTT. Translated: CASSLSATGLQGNSPLHF.

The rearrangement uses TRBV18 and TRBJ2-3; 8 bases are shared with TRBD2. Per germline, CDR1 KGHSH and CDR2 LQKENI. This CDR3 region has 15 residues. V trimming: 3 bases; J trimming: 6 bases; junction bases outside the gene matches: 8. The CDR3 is CASSPTSGPGDTQYF. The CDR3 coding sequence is TGTGCCAGCTCACCCACTAGCGGCCCCGGGGATACGCAGTATTTT. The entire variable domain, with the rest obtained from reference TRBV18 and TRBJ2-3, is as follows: NAGVMQNPRHLVRRRGQEARLRCSPMKGHSHVYWYRQLPEEGLKFMVYLQKENIIDESGMPKERFSAEFPKEGPSILRIQQVVRGDSAAYFCASSPTSGPGDTQYFGPGTRLTVL.

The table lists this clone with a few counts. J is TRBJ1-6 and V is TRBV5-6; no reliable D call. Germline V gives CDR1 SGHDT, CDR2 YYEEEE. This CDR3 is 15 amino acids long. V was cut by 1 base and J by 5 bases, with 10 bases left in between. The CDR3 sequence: CASSLKPRNNSPLHF. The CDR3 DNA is TGTGCCAGCAGCTTGAAGCCCCGAAATAATTCACCCCTCCACTTT.

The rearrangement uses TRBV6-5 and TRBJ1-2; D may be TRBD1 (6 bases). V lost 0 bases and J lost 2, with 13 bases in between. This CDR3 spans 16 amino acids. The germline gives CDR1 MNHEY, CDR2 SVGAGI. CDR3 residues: CASSYSTTGSNYGYTF. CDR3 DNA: TGTGCCAGCAGTTACTCGACGACAGGCTCGAACTATGGCTACACCTTC.

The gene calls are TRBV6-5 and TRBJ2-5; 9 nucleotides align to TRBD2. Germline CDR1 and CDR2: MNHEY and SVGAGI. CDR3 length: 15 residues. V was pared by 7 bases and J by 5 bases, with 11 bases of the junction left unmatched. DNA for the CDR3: TGTGCCAGCAAAGGGACTAGCTACCCTCAGGAGACCCAGTACTTC. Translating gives CASKGTSYPQETQYF.

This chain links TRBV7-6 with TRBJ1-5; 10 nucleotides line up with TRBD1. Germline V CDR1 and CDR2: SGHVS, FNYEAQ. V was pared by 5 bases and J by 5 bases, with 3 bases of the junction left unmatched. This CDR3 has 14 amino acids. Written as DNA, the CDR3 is TGTGCCAGCAGCGCCGGGACAGGGGATCAGCCCCAGCATTTT. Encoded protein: CASSAGTGDQPQHF. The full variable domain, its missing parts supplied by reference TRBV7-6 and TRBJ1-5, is GAGVSQSPRYKVTKRGQDVALRCDPISGHVSLYWYRQALGQGPEFLTYFNYEAQQDKSGLPNDRFSAERPEGSISTLTIQRTEQRDSAMYRCASSAGTGDQPQHFGDGTRLSIL.

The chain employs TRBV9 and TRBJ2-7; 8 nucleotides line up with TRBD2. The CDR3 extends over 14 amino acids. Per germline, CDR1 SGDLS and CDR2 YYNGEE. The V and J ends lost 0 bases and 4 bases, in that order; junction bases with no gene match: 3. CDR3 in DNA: TGTGCCAGCAGCGTAGCGGGAGGGGGTTACGAGCAGTACTTC. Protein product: CASSVAGGGYEQYF.

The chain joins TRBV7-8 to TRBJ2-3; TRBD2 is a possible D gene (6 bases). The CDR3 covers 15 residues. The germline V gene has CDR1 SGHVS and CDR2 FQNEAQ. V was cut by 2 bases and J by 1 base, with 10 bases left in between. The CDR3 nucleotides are TGTGCCAGCAGCTTAAAACTAGCCGGCACAGATACGCAGTATTTT. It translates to CASSLKLAGTDTQYF.